What follows are 14 T cell receptor beta chains derived from one specimen sequenced in a study of blood T cell repertoires in COVID-19. The assay was immunoSEQ multiplex PCR, and TCRdb's table has in-frame clones only and misses some. The table lists about 200,000 clones, around nine tenths of them singletons. Sequences were obtained from peripheral blood. The receptors originated from a man aged 50-59 years with COVID-19, enrolled during active disease.

The V call is TRBV3-1 (or the pseudogene TRBV3-2), the J call TRBJ2-5; D is uncertain. Trimming stripped 4 bases from V and 1 base from J, with 13 bases between. CDR3 length equals 15 residues. The germline V gene encodes CDR1 LGHDT and CDR2 YNNKEL (reference sequence). This chain's CDR3 is CASSPSRPGQETQYF. CDR3 in DNA: TGTGCCAGCAGCCCAAGTAGGCCAGGCCAAGAGACCCAGTACTTC.

The sample holds one count of this clone. The V gene is TRBV6-5, the J gene TRBJ2-2; D gene uncertain. V was clipped by 11 bases and J by 4 bases, with 17 bases between them. Looked up from germline, CDR1 is MNHEY and CDR2 is SVGAGI. The CDR3 is made up of 14 amino acids. Here the CDR3 reads CAGTPNLSTGELFF. CDR3 sequence (DNA): TGTGCCGGCACCCCTAACTTAAGCACCGGGGAGCTGTTTTTT.

The J gene is TRBJ2-5, the V gene TRBV5-4; 11 bases align to TRBD1. V trimming: 5 bases; J trimming: 5 bases; junction bases outside the gene matches: 11. The germline V gene encodes CDR1 SGHNT and CDR2 YYREEE (reference sequence). This CDR3 region has 16 residues. CDR3 nucleotide sequence: TGTGCCAGCAGTCTACCGGGACAGGGGGTGGAGGAGACCCAGTACTTC. As protein: CASSLPGQGVEETQYF.

The chain combines TRBV19 with TRBJ2-3, with no clear D. Trimming removed 1 base from V and 4 bases from J, with 9 bases in between. Per germline, CDR1 LNHDA and CDR2 SQIVND (reference sequence). The CDR3 is made up of 14 amino acids. Here the CDR3 DNA reads TGTGCCAGTAGTATAGGCCCGGGTTCAGATACGCAGTATTTT. Protein: CASSIGPGSDTQYF. Using reference TRBV19 and TRBJ2-3 for the parts outside the CDR3, the full variable domain is DGGITQSPKYLFRKEGQNVTLSCEQNLNHDAMYWYRQDPGQGLRLIYYSQIVNDFQKGDIAEGYSVSREKKESFPLTVTSAQKNPTAFYLCASSIGPGSDTQYFGPGTRLTVL.

The J gene is TRBJ1-2, the V gene TRBV19, with 8 positions matching TRBD1. This CDR3 has 13 residues. CDR1 LNHDA and CDR2 SQIVND come from the germline V gene (reference sequence). V shed 6 bases, J shed 3 bases, and the junction held 3 bases outside the gene matches. CDR3 nucleotides: TGTGCCAGTAGCGGACAGGGATACTATGGCTACACCTTC. As protein: CASSGQGYYGYTF.

This clone appeared once. The chain employs TRBV6-4 and TRBJ1-1; no clear D gene. V was pared by 3 bases and J by 6 bases, with 14 bases between. The germline CDR1 and CDR2 sequences are MRHNA and SNTAGT. The CDR3 covers 14 residues. The CDR3 DNA reads as TGTGCCAGCAGTGAGGAGGTCGGTGGCGCTGAAGCTTTCTTT. It specifies CASSEEVGGAEAFF.

The V call is TRBV30, the J call TRBJ1-2; tentatively, D is TRBD1 (6 bases). Germline CDR1 reads GTSNPN; CDR2 reads SVGIG (reference sequence). The CDR3 runs to 13 residues. V shed 2 bases and J shed 7 bases, with 14 bases lying between them. The CDR3 protein is CAWSIGNRVGYTF. CDR3 DNA sequence: TGTGCCTGGAGTATCGGGAACAGGGTTGGCTACACCTTC.

The gene calls are TRBV10-3 and TRBJ2-3; 7 bases align to TRBD2. The V gene's germline CDR1 is ENHRY and CDR2 SYGVKD. The junction had 9 bases not matched to a gene; V was cut back by 1 base and J by 2 bases. This CDR3 is 17 amino acids long. In DNA form, the CDR3 reads TGTGCCATCAGTGAGTTTGGCGCGGGAGATGACACAGATACGCAGTATTTT. Encoded protein: CAISEFGAGDDTDTQYF.

V and J are TRBV10-3 and TRBJ2-3; the match to TRBD2 covers 10 bases. V was clipped by 6 bases and J by 1 base; unmatched bases: 7. The CDR3 covers 16 residues. Germline V gene data show CDR1 as ENHRY and CDR2 as SYGVKD. DNA of the CDR3: TGTGCCATCAGAGCAACTAGCGGGAAGGGCACAGATACGCAGTATTTT. Encoded protein: CAIRATSGKGTDTQYF.

The genes are TRBV5-4 and TRBJ1-4; weak D call: TRBD1 (6 bases). The CDR3 sequence is 16 residues long. V shed 0 bases and J shed 4 bases, with 13 bases lying between them. Germline CDR1 and CDR2: SGHNT and YYREEE (reference sequence). The CDR3 DNA sequence: TGTGCCAGCAGCTTGGCCGGCCAGGGGATTAATGAAAAACTGTTTTTT. Its translation: CASSLAGQGINEKLFF.

V and J are TRBV11-2 and TRBJ1-1, with TRBD1 matching 7 bases. Germline V gene lookup returns CDR1 SGHAT and CDR2 FQNNGV. With V trimmed by 7 bases and J by 1 base, 9 bases remained unmatched. The CDR3 is 15 residues long. The CDR3 reads CASNRPRTGNTEAFF. In DNA form, the CDR3 reads TGTGCCAGCAACCGACCCAGGACAGGGAACACTGAAGCTTTCTTT.

The V and J genes are TRBV7-2 and TRBJ2-5; 10 nucleotides agree with TRBD1. J was trimmed by 1 base and V by 5 bases; bases with no gene match: 4. Germline assignment: CDR1 SGHTA and CDR2 FQGNSA. The CDR3 contains 15 residues. CDR3: CASSPRDRGQETQYF. The CDR3 DNA sequence: TGTGCCAGCAGCCCGAGGGACAGGGGCCAAGAGACCCAGTACTTC.

This chain links TRBV5-1 with TRBJ1-6, with 7 positions matching TRBD1. Germline V gives CDR1 SGHRS, CDR2 YFSETQ. With 4 bases clipped from V and 9 bases from J, the junction kept 10 bases outside the gene matches. The CDR3 covers 15 residues. The CDR3 DNA reads as TGCGCCAGCAGCGCCACAGGGGCTGGGGGTTCACCCCTCCACTTT. Translating it yields CASSATGAGGSPLHF.

This rearrangement joins TRBV6-5 to TRBJ2-1; D is undetermined. The length of the CDR3 is 14 residues. Germline V lookup: CDR1 MNHEY, CDR2 SVGAGI. Trimming pared 8 bases from V and 0 bases from J, leaving 11 bases between. DNA of the CDR3: TGTGCCAGCGTAGGCCCTAGCTCCTACAATGAGCAGTTCTTC. As protein: CASVGPSSYNEQFF.